This TCR beta chain was documented in a study of shared clonotypes between healthy human individuals. Study results and caveats: Large depth notwithstanding, sorted-subset sequencing proved incomplete by rarefaction.

CD45RO-negative CD8 cells positively selected for CCR7 made up the naive population, which excluded terminally differentiated effector memory CD45RA+ cells. There are 12 residues in the CDR3. Looked up from germline, CDR1 is SQVTM and CDR2 is ANQGSEA. The V gene lost 2 bases and the J gene lost 3 bases, with 8 bases spanning the gap. Details on this clone: Its antigen remains unknown. Within the sample, other DNA sequences also encode this same CDR3.

Sequencing used immunoSEQ multiplex PCR; TCRdb keeps in-frame clones, though not all of them. This table has 600,000 or so clones, about 98% appearing once. The rearrangement links TRBV29-1 to TRBJ2-7; D is unresolved. Sequencing input: naive CD8+ T cells sorted from blood. The sequence came from a man aged 25-45 years in good health. Here the CDR3 reads CSVETSGYEQYF. The CDR3 region has the DNA TGCAGCGTTGAAACCTCCGGCTACGAGCAGTACTTC.